Listed here are 14 T cell receptor beta chains from one sample, sequenced in a study of blood T cell repertoires in COVID-19. Some clones are missing from TCRdb's copy, which holds only in-frame ones; the method was immunoSEQ multiplex PCR. The table has about 42,000 clones, approximately 80% seen once. The material sequenced was peripheral blood. The origin of the receptors is a man between 70 and 80 years old with active or convalescent COVID-19.

The V and J genes are TRBV28 and TRBJ1-2; 10 bases fit TRBD1. CDR1 and CDR2 from the germline V gene are MDHEN and SYDVKM. Losses at the gene ends were 3 bases for V and 8 bases for J; bases not matched to a gene: 6. The CDR3 is made up of 14 amino acids. The CDR3 spells CASSFLGQGKGYTF. CDR3 coding DNA: TGTGCCAGCAGTTTTCTGGGACAGGGGAAAGGCTACACCTTC.

The chain has TRBV5-1 and TRBJ2-5; a weak D match, TRBD2 (7 bases). V was trimmed by 2 bases and J by 1 base, leaving 15 bases between them. This CDR3 spans 16 amino acids. Germline V gene data show CDR1 as SGHRS and CDR2 as YFSETQ. CDR3 region: CASSFQQGGGQETQYF. CDR3 coding DNA: TGCGCCAGCAGCTTCCAACAGGGCGGGGGCCAAGAGACCCAGTACTTC.

V usage is TRBV2 and J usage is TRBJ2-7, with TRBD2 matching over 7 bases. Unmatched junction bases numbered 7, after V lost 4 bases and J lost 10 bases. Germline V gives CDR1 SNHLY, CDR2 FYNNEI. CDR3 length: 12 amino acids. The CDR3 sequence: CASSVGAGDQYF. CDR3 coding DNA: TGTGCCAGCAGTGTAGGGGCGGGAGACCAGTACTTC.

This chain links TRBV28 with TRBJ1-5; the D is unclear. The V and J ends lost 8 bases and 6 bases respectively, with 20 bases between them. Germline V gene data show CDR1 as MDHEN and CDR2 as SYDVKM. The CDR3 is made up of 15 amino acids. The CDR3 here is CASRIMTGDGQPQHF. CDR3 DNA: TGTGCCAGCCGGATCATGACGGGAGACGGTCAGCCCCAGCATTTT.

The chain employs TRBV7-3 and TRBJ1-6; D may be TRBD1 (5 bases). Germline CDR1 and CDR2: SGHTA and FQGTGA. V gave up 2 bases and J gave up 6 bases, with 14 bases separating them. This CDR3 region has 16 residues. CDR3 amino acids: CASSLLAGMGNSPLHF. In DNA form, the CDR3 reads TGTGCCAGCAGCTTATTGGCAGGGATGGGTAATTCACCCCTCCACTTT.

V is TRBV6-5 and J is TRBJ2-3; D may be TRBD1 (5 bases). Trimming shortened V by 6 bases and J by 0 bases, and 10 bases separated the two germline ends. The CDR3 totals 14 residues. Germline CDR1 is MNHEY and CDR2 is SVGAGI. The chain's CDR3 is CASRKQASTDTQYF. CDR3 DNA sequence: TGTGCCAGCAGGAAACAGGCAAGCACAGATACGCAGTATTTT.

This clone was observed a single time. The genes are TRBV6-5 and TRBJ1-2; D is undetermined. The V gene's germline CDR1 is MNHEY and CDR2 SVGAGI. V lost 7 bases and J lost 6, with 15 bases in between. The CDR3 covers 13 residues. The CDR3 loop is CASTPAGLNGYTF. As DNA, the CDR3 is TGTGCCAGCACCCCGGCGGGGTTAAATGGCTACACCTTC.

The chain joins TRBV5-1 to TRBJ1-4, with 9 bases matching TRBD1. CDR1 and CDR2 (germline): SGHRS, YFSETQ. The CDR3 sequence is 16 residues long. The V and J ends lost 2 bases and 5 bases, in that order; junction bases with no gene match: 7. The CDR3 nucleotides are TGCGCCAGCAGCTTAGGGACAGGGCAAGAGAATGAAAAACTGTTTTTT. It encodes CASSLGTGQENEKLFF.

This rearrangement joins TRBV7-6 to TRBJ1-2; D is possibly TRBD1 (6 bases). Between the trimmed V and J ends, which lost 5 bases and 2 bases, there was a span of 15 bases. Germline V gene sequence: CDR1 SGHVS, CDR2 FNYEAQ. The CDR3 runs to 15 residues. The CDR3 region is CASSPGAGANYGYTF. The CDR3 DNA reads as TGTGCCAGCAGCCCCGGAGCGGGGGCCAACTATGGCTACACCTTC.

Only one count was recorded for this clone. The chain links TRBV29-1 to TRBJ1-1; the D is unclear. CDR3 length: 14 residues. The V gene lost 8 bases and the J gene lost 3 bases, with 19 bases spanning the gap. In germline, CDR1 is SQVTM, CDR2 ANQGSEA. The CDR3, as DNA: TGCAGCACGTCAACGCCCCACGGGGACACTGAAGCTTTCTTT. It is translated as CSTSTPHGDTEAFF. Variable domain in full (rest from reference TRBV29-1 and TRBJ1-1): SAVISQKPSRDICQRGTSLTIQCQVDSQVTMMFWYRQQPGQSLTLIATANQGSEATYESGFVIDKFPISRPNLTFSTLTVSNMSPEDSSIYLCSTSTPHGDTEAFFGQGTRLTVV.

The rearrangement joins TRBV7-2 to TRBJ1-2, with D unresolved. CDR1 and CDR2 from the germline V gene are SGHTA and FQGNSA. This CDR3 spans 13 amino acids. V was cut by 5 bases and J by 3 bases, with 10 bases left in between. In nucleotides, the CDR3 is TGTGCCAGCAGCCCACCCCGGGACTATGGCTACACCTTC. Its translation: CASSPPRDYGYTF.

DNA of the CDR3: TGTGCCAGCAGCGACAGGGGCAATGAGCAGTTCTTC. This gives the protein CASSDRGNEQFF. The V call is TRBV28, the J call TRBJ2-1, with 8 bases lining up with TRBD1. Germline CDR1 reads MDHEN; CDR2 reads SYDVKM. The CDR3 totals 12 residues. With V trimmed by 6 bases and J by 6 bases, 1 base remained unmatched.

This sequence joins TRBV6-5 and TRBJ1-1; 9 bases fit TRBD1. CDR3 length: 14 residues. V was clipped by 6 bases and J by 4 bases; unmatched bases: 6. Germline lookup yields CDR1 MNHEY and CDR2 SVGAGI. The chain's CDR3 is CASRRQGGSTEAFF. For the CDR3, the DNA is TGTGCCAGCAGGAGACAGGGGGGAAGCACTGAAGCTTTCTTT.

The rearrangement uses TRBV6-5 and TRBJ1-1; D perhaps matches TRBD1 (6 bases). The CDR3 contains 12 residues. Germline CDR1 is MNHEY and CDR2 is SVGAGI. With 6 bases removed from V and 11 bases from J, the gap between germline ends came to 16 bases. The CDR3 region is CASRTFRGAAFF. The CDR3 DNA is TGTGCCAGCAGGACTTTCAGGGGAGCCGCTTTCTTT.